This TCR beta chain appears in the sequencing data of a study of PD-L1 blockade in urothelial cancer. About the research overall: Of about 29 patients, around 26 were males with bladder-origin urothelial cancer. Blood analyses occurred 3 weeks (second dose) and 6 weeks post treatment start. Blood-derived samples held a median roughly 150,000 T cells.

This CDR3 has 12 amino acids. Germline CDR1 SGHVS, CDR2 FNYEAQ. V trimming: 5 bases; J trimming: 6 bases; junction bases outside the gene matches: 0. Time point of the sample: peripheral blood 6 weeks after treatment start. Patients had locally advanced or metastatic urothelial carcinoma. Clones were sequenced by immunoSEQ multiplex PCR, and TCRdb holds only the in-frame ones, with some missing. The sample lists roughly 120,000 clones; 75% to 90% were seen once. Sequencing used PBMCs, obtained around atezolizumab (anti-PD-L1) treatment. This receptor was obtained from a man aged 55-75 years with urothelial cancer. The gene calls are TRBV7-6 and TRBJ2-2; TRBD1 matches at 7 bases. The CDR3, as DNA: TGTGCCAGCAGCCAGGGGGCCGGGGAGCTGTTTTTT. Its translation: CASSQGAGELFF.